This T cell receptor (beta chain) is drawn from a study of graft-versus-host responses after intestinal transplantation. Background on the study: Each of the recipients got a multivisceral, liver-intestinal, or isolated intestinal transplant.

Of note for this clone: Its antigen remains unidentified.

Generated by immunoSEQ multiplex PCR, the TCRdb table keeps only in-frame clones and is missing some. The table has around 90,000 clones, about 93% seen once; the top ten hold 0.4% to 0.6%. This CDR3 comprises 17 residues. CDR1 MGHRA and CDR2 YSYEKL come from the germline V gene. J was trimmed by 2 bases and V by 2 bases; bases with no gene match: 7. The chain joins TRBV4-1 to TRBJ2-2; TRBD2 matches at 8 bases. This clonotype was obtained from a human donor who received an intestinal transplant. The sample in question was unstimulated CD8+ T cells sorted from spleen or lymph node cells, obtained before intestinal transplant. CDR3 sequence (DNA): TGCGCCAGCAGCCAATTACCGGGACTAGGAAACACCGGGGAGCTGTTTTTT. It specifies CASSQLPGLGNTGELFF.